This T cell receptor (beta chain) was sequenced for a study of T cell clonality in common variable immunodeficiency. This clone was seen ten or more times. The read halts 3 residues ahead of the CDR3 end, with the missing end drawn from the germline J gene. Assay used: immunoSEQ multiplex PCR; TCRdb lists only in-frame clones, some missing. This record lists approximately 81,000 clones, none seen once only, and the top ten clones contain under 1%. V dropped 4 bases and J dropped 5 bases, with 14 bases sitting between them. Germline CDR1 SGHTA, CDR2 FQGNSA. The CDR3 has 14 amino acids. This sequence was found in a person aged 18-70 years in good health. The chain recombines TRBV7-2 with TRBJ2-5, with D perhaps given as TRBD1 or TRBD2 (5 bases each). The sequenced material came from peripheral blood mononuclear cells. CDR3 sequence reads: CASSWVLEGETQYF. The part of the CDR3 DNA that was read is TGTGCCAGCAGCTGGGTCCTAGAGGGGGAGACC.